A selection of T cell receptor beta chains follows, all from one sample in a study of blood T cell repertoires in COVID-19. Here immunoSEQ multiplex PCR was the method, and the copy in TCRdb shows in-frame clones only, minus some. This table holds about 480,000 clones, roughly 89% found once. The sequenced sample was peripheral blood. The receptors come from a woman between 50 and 59 years old with COVID-19, enrolled during active disease. Both conserved end residues are part of each CDR3. The D gene is left open where the match is weak. The size entry is marked missing in some rows and otherwise reads once, few, many or a size class.

DNA | CDR3 | D | V | size | J
TGTGCCAGCAGGACCCAGGGATGGAGTCAGCCCCAGCATTTT | CASRTQGWSQPQHF | NA | TRBV28 | NA | TRBJ1-5
TGTGCCAGCAGTTTATGGGGCGGTGCGGGGGGCTACACCTTC | CASSLWGGAGGYTF | NA | TRBV28 | NA | TRBJ1-2
TGTGCCAGCAGCCAGGGCCCCTACGAGCAGTACTTC | CASSQGPYEQYF | NA | TRBV12-3/TRBV12-4 | once | TRBJ2-7
TGTGCCAGCAGCCTGGGTGCCGGGGAGTCCGGGGAGCTGTTTTTT | CASSLGAGESGELFF | NA | TRBV7-9 | NA | TRBJ2-2
TGTGCCAGCAGTTCCGGGACAAGTATTTTCTTT | CASSSGTSIFF | NA | TRBV6-5 | NA | TRBJ1-1
TGTGCCAGCAAAACTGACAGGGGCGGGGAAATTGAAGCTTTCTTT | CASKTDRGGEIEAFF | TRBD1 | TRBV28 | NA | TRBJ1-1
TGTGCCTGGAGTGTGGGCATGAACACTGAAGCTTTCTTT | CAWSVGMNTEAFF | NA | TRBV30 | NA | TRBJ1-1
TGTGCCAGCAGCCTATTGACCGGGGAGCTGTTTTTT | CASSLLTGELFF | NA | TRBV7-3 | NA | TRBJ2-2
TGCGCCAGCAGCTTGACAGCAGGGGGTGATGGCTATGGCTACACCTTC | CASSLTAGGDGYGYTF | TRBD1 | TRBV5-1 | NA | TRBJ1-2
TGTGCCAGCAGCTTAAGCGGGGGTCCGGGCACGCAGTATTTT | CASSLSGGPGTQYF | TRBD2 | TRBV7-3 | NA | TRBJ2-3
TGCAGTGCTAGTAACATCCAGCAGCCCCAGCATTTT | CSASNIQQPQHF | NA | TRBV20-1 | NA | TRBJ1-5
TGTGCCAGCAGTTACTTACAGGGTCTCCCCTACGAGCAGTACTTC | CASSYLQGLPYEQYF | NA | TRBV6-5 | NA | TRBJ2-7
TGTGCCAGCAGCTCCAGCGGGGGGACGAACACCGGGGAGCTGTTTTTT | CASSSSGGTNTGELFF | TRBD2 | TRBV7-8 | NA | TRBJ2-2
TGTGCCTGGAGTCGGGGGTTCTCCTCCTACGAGCAGTACTTC | CAWSRGFSSYEQYF | NA | TRBV30 | NA | TRBJ2-7
TGTGCCATCAGTGTTGAAATAGCGGGGGGGCGGAATACGCAGTATTTT | CAISVEIAGGRNTQYF | TRBD2 | TRBV10-3 | NA | TRBJ2-3
TGCGCCAGCAGCATAGGAGTTGGCAATGAGCAGTTCTTC | CASSIGVGNEQFF | NA | TRBV5-1 | NA | TRBJ2-1
TGTGCCATCAGTGCAGGGGGTTCTGGAAACACCATATATTTT | CAISAGGSGNTIYF | TRBD1 | TRBV10-3 | NA | TRBJ1-3
TGTGCCAGCAGTGGTTCAGGGAAGGGGACTGAAGCTTTCTTT | CASSGSGKGTEAFF | NA | TRBV2 | NA | TRBJ1-1